The T cell receptor beta chain under discussion was sequenced for a study of human T cells and chemical hapten exposure. Time point denoted: pre-sensitization, week 0. Specified treatment: therapeutic diphenylcyclopropenone sensitization with weekly scalp DPC. Germline CDR1 and CDR2: MDHEN and SYDVKM. The ends lost 5 bases at V and 4 bases at J; junction bases unmatched: 8. CDR3 length equals 15 residues. TCRdb processed the RACE reads anew with MiXCR; each CDR3 protein has one entry. The sample carries roughly 88,000 distinct CDR3 sequences, approximately 9.9% recorded once. The sequencing used whole blood, collected in connection with sensitization to the hapten diphenylcyclopropenone (DPC). This receptor was identified in a woman in her forties with alopecia areata. Some clones in this sample may be carry-over from other donors' samples. The chain uses TRBV28 and TRBJ1-1; 9 positions agree with TRBD1. Here the CDR3 reads CASSIQGALGTEAFF. The CDR3 DNA reads as TGTGCCAGCAGTATACAGGGGGCTCTGGGCACTGAAGCTTTCTTT.